The 26 T cell receptor beta chains in this list originate from one sample, sequenced in a study of T cells after yellow fever vaccination. MiXCR was run by TCRdb on the 5' RACE reads, yielding one entry per CDR3 protein. The profile shows fewer than 150,000 distinct CDR3 sequences, around 7.7% of them singletons. This material consisted of CD4+ T cells sorted from PBMCs, taken 5 days after the yellow fever booster vaccination. The receptors come from a man younger than 45 who received the YFV17D yellow fever vaccine.

This clonotype was counted ten times or more. The V and J genes are TRBV9 and TRBJ2-2; no clear D gene. Germline CDR1 and CDR2: SGDLS and YYNGEE. The CDR3 is 12 residues long. Trimming took 0 bases from V and 6 from J, leaving 3 bases between them. The CDR3 sequence is CASSVVPGELFF. CDR3 in DNA: TGTGCCAGCAGCGTAGTCCCCGGGGAGCTGTTTTTT.

This clonotype has at least ten counts. A read error is likely, as this CDR3 ends without the conserved phenylalanine or tryptophan. The chain employs TRBV5-1 and TRBJ2-5; 14 bases map to TRBD2. Germline CDR1 is SGHRS and CDR2 is YFSETQ. This CDR3 contains 16 residues. The V and J ends lost 3 bases and 5 bases, in that order; junction bases with no gene match: 6. The CDR3 DNA reads TGCGCCAGCAGCTGGGGACTAGCGGGAGAGATGGAGACCCAGTACTTA. Protein product: CASSWGLAGEMETQYL.

CDR3 coding DNA: TGTGCCAGCAGCTTAAGAGACAGGAATGGCTACACCTTC. Amino acid sequence: CASSLRDRNGYTF. The rearrangement joins TRBV5-8 to TRBJ1-2; D is possibly TRBD1 (6 bases). V shed 2 bases and J shed 6 bases, with 11 bases lying between them. Per germline, CDR1 SGHTS and CDR2 YDEGEE. The CDR3 is made up of 13 amino acids.

This clonotype was observed many times. V usage is TRBV11-3 and J usage is TRBJ2-1, with TRBD2 identical over 13 bases. Trimming cost V 5 bases and J 8 bases; bases outside gene matches: 9. Germline CDR1 and CDR2: SGHNT and YENEEA. CDR3 size: 16 residues. The chain's CDR3 is CASSLRTSGSFHEQFF. The CDR3, as DNA: TGTGCCAGCAGCCTAAGGACTAGCGGGAGTTTCCATGAGCAGTTCTTC.

This clonotype was observed many times. J is TRBJ2-1 and V is TRBV6-5; 8 positions match TRBD1. This CDR3 is built from 13 residues. The ends lost 5 bases at V and 10 bases at J; junction bases unmatched: 7. Germline values: CDR1 MNHEY, CDR2 SVGAGI. The CDR3 here is CASSRGQGGEQFF. CDR3 coding DNA: TGTGCCAGCAGTAGAGGACAGGGTGGAGAGCAGTTCTTC.

The sample holds many counts of this clonotype. The chain has TRBV30 and TRBJ2-3; TRBD2 agrees at 10 bases. The CDR3 spans 16 residues. Germline lookup yields CDR1 GTSNPN and CDR2 SVGIG (reference sequence). J gave up 5 bases and V 4 bases, and 12 bases lay outside the gene matches. The CDR3 loop is CAWNPLTSGYGDTQYF. The CDR3 DNA is TGTGCCTGGAACCCACTGACTAGCGGGTATGGAGATACGCAGTATTTT.

This clonotype came up many times. The genes are TRBV7-2 and TRBJ2-1, with TRBD2 identical over 9 bases. V gave up 1 base and J gave up 0 bases; unmatched junction bases: 1. From germline, CDR1 is SGHTA and CDR2 FQGNSA. CDR3 length equals 16 residues. The CDR3 coding sequence is TGTGCCAGCAGCTTAGATAGCGGGAGCTCCTACAATGAGCAGTTCTTC. Translation: CASSLDSGSSYNEQFF. Full variable domain (outside the CDR3, taken from reference TRBV7-2 and TRBJ2-1): GAGVSQSPSNKVTEKGKDVELRCDPISGHTALYWYRQSLGQGLEFLIYFQGNSAPDKSGLPSDRFSAERTGGSVSTLTIQRTQQEDSAVYLCASSLDSGSSYNEQFFGPGTRLTVL.

In regard to this clonotype: Its ends do not fully match the called genes, so a read error is possible. The chain employs TRBV7-9 and TRBJ2-3; perhaps TRBD2 as D (6 bases). The CDR3 extends over 16 amino acids. Germline values: CDR1 SEHNR, CDR2 FQNEAQ (reference sequence). Here the CDR3 DNA reads TGTGACAGCAGCCCCAGGATAGCGGAAGCTCGGGATACGCAGTATTTT. It yields the protein CDSSPRIAEARDTQYF.

This clonotype was counted between two and nine times. V gene TRBV7-2 combines with J gene TRBJ2-1; no clear D. The V end was cut by 1 base, the J end by 0 bases, with 7 bases between. CDR1 is SGHTA, CDR2 FQGNSA, per germline. The CDR3 covers 15 residues. The CDR3 is CASSLVSASYNEQFF. CDR3 bases: TGTGCCAGCAGCTTAGTCTCGGCCTCCTACAATGAGCAGTTCTTC. The full variable domain, completed using reference TRBV7-2 and TRBJ2-1, is GAGVSQSPSNKVTEKGKDVELRCDPISGHTALYWYRQSLGQGLEFLIYFQGNSAPDKSGLPSDRFSAERTGGSVSTLTIQRTQQEDSAVYLCASSLVSASYNEQFFGPGTRLTVL.

This clonotype has just a few counts. The rearrangement links TRBV12-3 or TRBV12-4 to TRBJ2-7, with D tentatively TRBD1 or TRBD2 (5 bases each). There are 15 residues in the CDR3. The V end was cut by 5 bases, the J end by 4 bases, with 18 bases between. CDR3 region: CASSPREGARYEQYF. The CDR3 region has the DNA TGTGCCAGCAGTCCCCGGGAAGGGGCGCGTTACGAGCAGTACTTC.

In its sample, this clonotype was seen many times. The chain links TRBV21-1 to TRBJ2-6; TRBD1 is the table's D call, not checked against the DNA. TRBV21-1 is a pseudogene segment. CDR3 length: 12 residues. Here the CDR3 reads CATGPGANVLTF. The CDR3 region has the DNA TGTGCCACCGGGCCTGGGGCCAACGTCCTGACTTTC.

This clonotype was seen many times. CDR3 sequence reads: CSAREAAWDTQYF. The DNA for the CDR3 is TGCAGTGCTAGAGAGGCTGCTTGGGATACGCAGTATTTT. The chain carries TRBV20-1 and TRBJ2-3; the D is unclear. The CDR3 spans 13 residues. Trimming took 0 bases from V and 6 from J, leaving 10 bases between them. Germline CDR1 and CDR2: DFQATT and SNEGSKA (reference sequence).

This clonotype was seen ten or more times. J is TRBJ2-7 and V is TRBV29-1; a possible D gene is TRBD1 (5 bases). Deletions cut 4 bases from V and 5 bases from J, with 15 bases between. Germline CDR1 SQVTM, CDR2 ANQGSEA. The CDR3 contains 13 residues. This CDR3 is CSVGSGLLDEQYF. In nucleotides, the CDR3 is TGCAGCGTTGGGTCAGGGCTGCTGGACGAGCAGTACTTC.

The rearrangement uses TRBV6-1 and TRBJ2-1, with 9 bases lining up with TRBD1. With 6 bases clipped from V and 7 bases from J, the junction kept 7 bases outside the gene matches. Germline V lookup: CDR1 MNHNS, CDR2 SASEGT. The CDR3 consists of 14 residues. CDR3 nucleotides: TGTGCCAGCAGGGCAGGACAGGGGCGGAATGAGCAGTTCTTC. This encodes CASRAGQGRNEQFF.

This clonotype was seen at least ten times. This chain links TRBV12-3 or TRBV12-4 with TRBJ2-7; 10 nucleotides line up with TRBD1. Trimming removed 6 bases from V and 2 bases from J; junction bases left unmatched: 7. The CDR3 length is 15 residues. This chain's CDR3 is CASSPGTGATYEQYF. DNA for the CDR3: TGTGCCAGCAGCCCCGGGACAGGGGCAACCTACGAGCAGTACTTC.

A remark on this clonotype: Since a much larger clone is just one base distant, this may be a read error. The V call is TRBV20-1, the J call TRBJ2-1; possibly TRBD1 for D (6 bases). Trimming took 5 bases from V and 9 from J, leaving 20 bases between them. Per germline, CDR1 DFQATT and CDR2 SNEGSKA (reference sequence). The CDR3 is 14 amino acids. CDR3: CSALPDRWAGEQFF. CDR3 nucleotide sequence: TGCAGTGCTTTACCCGACAGGTGGGCCGGTGAGCAGTTCTTC.

This clonotype has only a few counts. The chain recombines TRBV20-1 with TRBJ2-5; D might be TRBD1 (6 bases). This CDR3 is 15 amino acids long. V was clipped by 6 bases and J by 4 bases, with 21 bases between them. The V gene's germline CDR1 is DFQATT and CDR2 SNEGSKA (reference sequence). CDR3 region: CSASGAGVRGETQYF. The CDR3 DNA follows: TGCAGTGCCTCAGGGGCAGGGGTGAGAGGAGAGACCCAGTACTTC.

There are many counts of this clonotype. This rearrangement joins TRBV5-1 to TRBJ2-1; 12 bases match TRBD2. V gave up 6 bases and J gave up 9 bases; unmatched junction bases: 25. The V gene's germline CDR1 is SGHRS and CDR2 YFSETQ. The CDR3 has 20 amino acids. The CDR3 reads CASTDRTASPLAGGPSEQFF. CDR3 bases: TGCGCCAGCACCGACAGGACAGCTTCCCCTCTAGCGGGAGGGCCAAGTGAGCAGTTCTTC.

This clonotype was seen many times. The rearrangement uses TRBV21-1 and TRBJ2-7; TRBD2, as called in the table, went unchecked against the DNA. TRBV21-1 is labeled a pseudogene. The CDR3 loop spans 19 amino acids. Here the CDR3 DNA reads TGTGCCAGCAGCAAACTGTTTCGATCTGGGAGGGACGCATCCTACGAGCAGTACTTC. This encodes CASSKLFRSGRDASYEQYF.

This clonotype was seen repeatedly, ten times or more. V usage is TRBV7-2 and J usage is TRBJ2-3; 7 positions match TRBD2. In germline, CDR1 is SGHTA, CDR2 FQGNSA. V was pared by 5 bases and J by 2 bases, with 7 bases of the junction left unmatched. This CDR3 is built from 15 residues. Written as DNA, the CDR3 is TGTGCCAGCAGCGGTGATAGCGGGTACACAGATACGCAGTATTTT. It translates to CASSGDSGYTDTQYF.

This clonotype was detected many times. V usage is TRBV24-1 and J usage is TRBJ2-5; D uncertain. Deletions cut 6 bases from V and 2 bases from J, with 9 bases between. Germline CDR1 and CDR2: KGHDR and SFDVKD. This CDR3 is built from 13 residues. The DNA for the CDR3 is TGTGCCACCAGTCTGGCCCAGCAAGAGACCCAGTACTTC. It encodes CATSLAQQETQYF.

In this sample, this clonotype turned up many times. This rearrangement joins TRBV5-1 to TRBJ2-3; the D is unclear. V was trimmed by 4 bases and J by 2 bases, leaving 11 bases between them. CDR1 is SGHRS, CDR2 YFSETQ, per germline. The CDR3 spans 14 residues. The CDR3 loop is CASSPDRPTDTQYF. CDR3 nucleotides: TGCGCCAGCAGCCCGGACCGACCCACAGATACGCAGTATTTT.

The chain uses TRBV25-1 and TRBJ2-1; 10 bases line up with TRBD2. The V segment lost 3 bases and the J segment 7 bases; nucleotides outside the gene matches: 6. Germline loops: CDR1 MGHDK, CDR2 SYGVNS. The CDR3 has 15 residues. CDR3 in DNA: TGTGCCAGCAGTGAGAGCAGCGGGAGGGGTAATGAGCAGTTCTTC. Its protein product is CASSESSGRGNEQFF. Full variable domain (remainder filled in from reference TRBV25-1 and TRBJ2-1): EADIYQTPRYLVIGTGKKITLECSQTMGHDKMYWYQQDPGMELHLIHYSYGVNSTEKGDLSSESTVSRIRTEHFPLTLESARPSHTSQYLCASSESSGRGNEQFFGPGTRLTVL.

This clonotype was counted many times. V gene TRBV3-1 combines with J gene TRBJ1-2; possible D gene TRBD1, 6 bases. Trimming pared 5 bases from V and 4 bases from J, leaving 14 bases between. This CDR3 region has 14 residues. Looked up from germline, CDR1 is LGHDT and CDR2 is YNNKEL (reference sequence). The CDR3 sequence: CASSSAQGIYGYTF. The DNA of the CDR3 is TGTGCCAGCAGCTCCGCACAGGGAATCTATGGCTACACCTTC.

There are many counts of this clonotype. The gene calls are TRBV9 and TRBJ2-1; unclear D gene. Trimming took off 6 bases at V and 6 bases at J, with 7 bases between the two ends. CDR3 length: 11 amino acids. Germline V CDR1 and CDR2: SGDLS, YYNGEE. The CDR3 sequence: CASKEPNEQFF. CDR3 nucleotide sequence: TGTGCCAGCAAAGAACCCAATGAGCAGTTCTTC. Looking up the rest from reference TRBV9 and TRBJ2-1 gives the full variable domain: DSGVTQTPKHLITATGQRVTLRCSPRSGDLSVYWYQQSLDQGLQFLIQYYNGEERAKGNILERFSAQQFPDLHSELNLSSLELGDSALYFCASKEPNEQFFGPGTRLTVL.

The sample holds many counts of this clonotype. The junction shows a germline mismatch at one end, possibly a read error. The CDR3 DNA reads TGTGCCAGCTCACCACTCGACCCAAGAGAGGCCCAGTACTTC. Protein: CASSPLDPREAQYF. This sequence joins TRBV18 and TRBJ2-5; D ambiguous. Germline CDR1 and CDR2: KGHSH and LQKENI. This CDR3 comprises 14 residues.